This entry lists 32 T cell receptor beta chains sequenced from one sample in a study of blood T cell repertoires in COVID-19. Profiled with immunoSEQ multiplex PCR; TCRdb holds only in-frame clones, not every one. The data hold fewer than 110,000 clones, with about 91% observed a single time. The sequenced material came from peripheral blood. The origin of the receptors is a man between 50 and 59 years old with active or convalescent COVID-19.

The chain combines TRBV3-1 (or the pseudogene TRBV3-2) with TRBJ1-1, with D possibly matching TRBD1 (5 bases). The CDR3 covers 16 residues. Germline-derived CDR1 and CDR2 are LGHDT and YNNKEL (reference sequence). The ends were cut back, 2 bases at V and 4 bases at J, with 17 bases in the middle. The CDR3 bases are TGTGCCAGCAGCCAACCGGGAGGGGACGAGGGCACTGAAGCTTTCTTT. Protein: CASSQPGGDEGTEAFF.

The chain employs TRBV9 and TRBJ1-1; 7 bases are shared with TRBD1. Per the germline V gene, CDR1 is SGDLS and CDR2 is YYNGEE. Trimming took 3 bases from V and 3 from J; bases not matched to a gene: 5. This CDR3 region has 14 residues. DNA of the CDR3: TGTGCCAGCAGCGCCACAGGGGTCGACACTGAAGCTTTCTTT. Translation: CASSATGVDTEAFF.

V and J are TRBV19 and TRBJ2-7; TRBD2 matches 11 bases. J gave up 2 bases and V 4 bases, and 4 bases lay outside the gene matches. CDR3 length: 15 amino acids. The germline gives CDR1 LNHDA, CDR2 SQIVND (reference sequence). The CDR3 coding sequence is TGTGCCAGTAGTAACTTAGCGGGAGGGCCCTACGAGCAGTACTTC. Translation gives CASSNLAGGPYEQYF.

The chain employs TRBV2 and TRBJ1-2; D uncertain. The length of the CDR3 is 13 residues. V was cut by 6 bases and J by 8 bases, with 16 bases left in between. Germline values: CDR1 SNHLY, CDR2 FYNNEI. The CDR3 region is CASSPAGWNGYTF. Written as DNA, the CDR3 is TGTGCCAGCAGCCCGGCCGGGTGGAACGGCTACACCTTC.

The chain uses TRBV19 and TRBJ2-3; 7 bases match TRBD2. The CDR3 contains 16 residues. The germline CDR1 and CDR2 sequences are LNHDA and SQIVND (reference sequence). The V gene end was trimmed by 4 bases and the J gene end by 0 bases; junction bases not matched to a gene: 7. The CDR3 spells CASSTPDGRSTDTQYF. For the CDR3, the DNA is TGTGCCAGTAGTACCCCTGACGGGAGGAGCACAGATACGCAGTATTTT. Full variable domain (remainder filled in from reference TRBV19 and TRBJ2-3): DGGITQSPKYLFRKEGQNVTLSCEQNLNHDAMYWYRQDPGQGLRLIYYSQIVNDFQKGDIAEGYSVSREKKESFPLTVTSAQKNPTAFYLCASSTPDGRSTDTQYFGPGTRLTVL.

The rearrangement joins TRBV24-1 to TRBJ2-7, with 9 positions matching TRBD2. The CDR3 has 14 amino acids. In germline, CDR1 is KGHDR, CDR2 SFDVKD. The trim removed 5 bases at V and 4 bases at J, leaving 5 bases unmatched. The CDR3 here is CATSASGTDYEQYF. Written as DNA, the CDR3 is TGTGCCACCAGTGCTAGCGGGACGGATTACGAGCAGTACTTC.

This chain links TRBV7-9 with TRBJ2-2, with D perhaps matching TRBD2 (6 bases). V lost 5 bases and J 2 bases, leaving 12 bases between the germline ends. The CDR3 length is 15 residues. Germline values: CDR1 SEHNR, CDR2 FQNEAQ (reference sequence). The CDR3 sequence is CASSPPGLNTGELFF. CDR3 DNA sequence: TGTGCCAGCAGCCCTCCGGGACTCAACACCGGGGAGCTGTTTTTT.

The chain links TRBV3-1 (or the pseudogene TRBV3-2) to TRBJ2-7; D perhaps matches TRBD1 (5 bases). This CDR3 is 17 amino acids long. Germline loops: CDR1 LGHDT, CDR2 YNNKEL (reference sequence). V dropped 4 bases and J dropped 0 bases, with 19 bases sitting between them. CDR3 coding DNA: TGTGCCAGCAGCCGACCCTGGGGCTTCCCATGCTCCTACGAGCAGTACTTC. Encoded protein: CASSRPWGFPCSYEQYF.

This clone has only one observation. V and J are TRBV27 and TRBJ1-6; D perhaps matches TRBD1 (6 bases). The CDR3 covers 18 residues. The germline V and J ends were trimmed by 6 bases and 0 bases, with 18 bases remaining between them. The germline V gene encodes CDR1 MNHEY and CDR2 SMNVEV (reference sequence). CDR3 region: CASSPGQGPSSYNSPLHF. The CDR3 DNA reads TGTGCCAGCAGCCCGGGGCAGGGGCCAAGCTCCTATAATTCACCCCTCCACTTT.

This clone was seen a handful of times. V usage is TRBV19 and J usage is TRBJ2-3, with 11 bases identical to TRBD1. CDR3 length equals 14 residues. V gave up 8 bases and J gave up 4 bases; unmatched junction bases: 5. CDR1 is LNHDA, CDR2 SQIVND, per germline (reference sequence). CDR3 sequence: CASGDRGVADTQYF. The CDR3 region has the DNA TGTGCCAGTGGGGACAGGGGGGTCGCAGATACGCAGTATTTT.

The chain carries TRBV29-1 and TRBJ2-1, with 10 bases identical to TRBD1. From germline, CDR1 is SQVTM and CDR2 ANQGSEA. V was pared by 5 bases and J by 7 bases, with 8 bases of the junction left unmatched. This CDR3 contains 14 residues. The CDR3 spells CSVSGTGVWNEQFF. Here the CDR3 DNA reads TGCAGCGTTTCTGGGACAGGGGTGTGGAATGAGCAGTTCTTC.

The chain carries TRBV2 and TRBJ2-3, with 8 bases fitting TRBD2. J gave up 2 bases and V 2 bases, and 3 bases lay outside the gene matches. The CDR3 is 15 residues long. CDR1 is SNHLY and CDR2 is FYNNEI in the germline V gene. The CDR3 sequence: CASSESSGTTDTQYF. In DNA, the CDR3 is TGTGCCAGCAGTGAAAGTAGCGGGACCACAGATACGCAGTATTTT. Drawing the rest from reference TRBV2 and TRBJ2-3, the complete variable domain is EPEVTQTPSHQVTQMGQEVILRCVPISNHLYFYWYRQILGQKVEFLVSFYNNEISEKSEIFDDQFSVERPDGSNFTLKIRSTKLEDSAMYFCASSESSGTTDTQYFGPGTRLTVL.

The chain couples TRBV5-8 to TRBJ1-5; 9 nucleotides match TRBD1. The CDR3 is 17 residues long. From germline, CDR1 is SGHTS and CDR2 YDEGEE. V lost 7 bases to trimming and J lost 3 bases; unmatched junction nucleotides: 14. CDR3 region: CASGRQGVGGLNQPQHF. The DNA for the CDR3 is TGTGCCAGCGGAAGACAGGGGGTCGGGGGGCTCAATCAGCCCCAGCATTTT.

For the CDR3, the DNA is TGTGCCAGCGGATATCGGGGGGAGGCTTTCTTT. Amino acid sequence: CASGYRGEAFF. The rearrangement links TRBV28 to TRBJ1-1, with D tentatively TRBD1 (5 bases). The CDR3 runs to 11 residues. The V end was cut by 8 bases, the J end by 11 bases, with 15 bases between. CDR1 and CDR2 from the germline V gene are MDHEN and SYDVKM. The entire variable domain, with the rest obtained from reference TRBV28 and TRBJ1-1, is as follows: DVKVTQSSRYLVKRTGEKVFLECVQDMDHENMFWYRQDPGLGLRLIYFSYDVKMKEKGDIPEGYSVSREKKERFSLILESASTNQTSMYLCASGYRGEAFFGQGTRLTVV.

The rearrangement links TRBV19 to TRBJ1-1; a weak D match, TRBD1 (5 bases). In germline, CDR1 is LNHDA, CDR2 SQIVND (reference sequence). Trimming left V 5 bases short and J 5 bases short, with 18 bases between. The CDR3 is made up of 15 amino acids. The CDR3 spells CASSATQGRLTEAFF. The DNA for the CDR3 is TGTGCCAGTAGTGCAACGCAGGGAAGGTTGACTGAAGCTTTCTTT.

The chain uses TRBV24-1 and TRBJ2-1; D remains unclear. From germline, CDR1 is KGHDR and CDR2 SFDVKD. V was trimmed by 4 bases and J by 3 bases, leaving 12 bases between them. CDR3 length: 15 residues. CDR3 amino acids: CATSDPSGRYNEQFF. The CDR3 coding sequence is TGTGCCACCAGTGACCCGAGTGGGCGCTACAATGAGCAGTTCTTC.

The V and J genes are TRBV9 and TRBJ2-3, with TRBD2 matching over 14 bases. Losses at the gene ends were 0 bases for V and 3 bases for J; bases not matched to a gene: 3. This CDR3 spans 17 amino acids. In germline, CDR1 is SGDLS, CDR2 YYNGEE. Here the CDR3 reads CASSVEGLAGATDTQYF. CDR3 nucleotides: TGTGCCAGCAGCGTAGAGGGACTAGCGGGGGCTACAGATACGCAGTATTTT.

The rearrangement links TRBV7-9 to TRBJ2-4; 8 bases align to TRBD2. The CDR3 has 17 residues. J gave up 0 bases and V 5 bases, and 9 bases lay outside the gene matches. Germline V gene sequence: CDR1 SEHNR, CDR2 FQNEAQ (reference sequence). CDR3 sequence reads: CASSPDGLALAKNIQYF. CDR3 DNA sequence: TGTGCCAGCAGCCCAGATGGACTAGCTCTAGCCAAAAACATTCAGTACTTC.

The chain couples TRBV11-1 to TRBJ2-1; D perhaps matches TRBD2 (6 bases). Germline V lookup: CDR1 SGHAT, CDR2 FQDESV (reference sequence). V was shortened by 3 bases and J by 5 bases, with 11 bases between the two germline ends. The CDR3 runs to 14 residues. The CDR3 nucleotides are TGTGCCAGCAGCTTCGGAGGGGCGAACAATGAGCAGTTCTTC. Its protein product is CASSFGGANNEQFF.

This chain joins TRBV19 and TRBJ2-6, with D possibly matching TRBD1 (5 bases). Trimming pared 6 bases from V and 0 bases from J, leaving 18 bases between. CDR3 length equals 18 residues. Germline V gene lookup returns CDR1 LNHDA and CDR2 SQIVND (reference sequence). The CDR3 bases are TGTGCCAGTAGCCCATTTGACAGCCTTTTCTCTGGGGCCAACGTCCTGACTTTC. It codes for CASSPFDSLFSGANVLTF.

The J gene is TRBJ1-5, the V gene TRBV30; 8 nucleotides line up with TRBD1. The trim removed 2 bases at V and 8 bases at J, leaving 5 bases unmatched. Germline CDR1 is GTSNPN and CDR2 is SVGIG (reference sequence). The CDR3 spans 13 residues. CDR3 amino acids: CAWSRQGIEPQHF. Here the CDR3 DNA reads TGTGCCTGGAGTCGACAGGGGATAGAGCCCCAGCATTTT.

V gene TRBV6-4 combines with J gene TRBJ2-3, with unresolved D. The CDR3 extends over 13 amino acids. CDR1 MRHNA and CDR2 SNTAGT come from the germline V gene. Trimming left V 4 bases short and J 3 bases short, with 8 bases between. The CDR3 is CASSGASTDTQYF. Here the CDR3 DNA reads TGTGCCAGCAGTGGGGCTTCAACAGATACGCAGTATTTT.

The gene calls are TRBV9 and TRBJ2-3; D ambiguous. The CDR3 is 15 residues long. Trimming took 0 bases from V and 5 from J, leaving 13 bases between them. CDR1 and CDR2 (germline): SGDLS, YYNGEE. The CDR3 DNA reads TGTGCCAGCAGCGTAGGTTCCGGCCCGGGAGATACGCAGTATTTT. Amino acid sequence: CASSVGSGPGDTQYF.

The chain joins TRBV5-1 to TRBJ1-2; 7 bases agree with TRBD1. Germline values: CDR1 SGHRS, CDR2 YFSETQ. The CDR3 length is 14 residues. V lost 3 bases to trimming and J lost 6 bases; unmatched junction nucleotides: 8. DNA of the CDR3: TGCGCCAGCAGCTCCTCGGACAGGCGGCATGGCTACACCTTC. Translated: CASSSSDRRHGYTF. Variable domain in full (rest from reference TRBV5-1 and TRBJ1-2): KAGVTQTPRYLIKTRGQQVTLSCSPISGHRSVSWYQQTPGQGLQFLFEYFSETQRNKGNFPGRFSGRQFSNSRSEMNVSTLELGDSALYLCASSSSDRRHGYTFGSGTRLTVV.

The V gene is TRBV29-1, the J gene TRBJ2-1, with a tentative D call TRBD2 (7 bases). V was pared by 5 bases and J by 3 bases, with 17 bases between. CDR3 length equals 15 residues. Germline V gene sequence: CDR1 SQVTM, CDR2 ANQGSEA. The CDR3 loop is CSVNGGLADYNEQFF. The CDR3 DNA reads TGCAGCGTTAATGGGGGGCTAGCGGACTACAATGAGCAGTTCTTC.

The gene calls are TRBV4-3 and TRBJ2-7; D perhaps matches TRBD1 (5 bases). V lost 1 base, J lost 0 bases, and 10 bases lay in between. Germline V gene data show CDR1 as LGHNA and CDR2 as YSLEER. The CDR3 runs 15 residues. The CDR3 DNA reads as TGCGCCAGCAGCCAAGCCCCTGGGGCCTCCTACGAGCAGTACTTC. Encoded protein: CASSQAPGASYEQYF.

The chain uses TRBV10-1 and TRBJ2-2; D perhaps matches TRBD1 (5 bases). V gave up 10 bases and J gave up 6 bases, with 12 bases separating them. This CDR3 is built from 12 residues. Germline V lookup: CDR1 WNHNN, CDR2 SYGVQD (reference sequence). The CDR3, as DNA: TGCGCCACCTCGCCCAGGGCCGGGGAGCTGTTTTTT. Translation: CATSPRAGELFF.

The chain combines TRBV28 with TRBJ2-1; 7 nucleotides align to TRBD2. Germline V gene lookup returns CDR1 MDHEN and CDR2 SYDVKM. CDR3 length: 15 residues. The trim removed 3 bases at V and 0 bases at J, leaving 2 bases unmatched. The CDR3 sequence: CASSFGGSSYNEQFF. The CDR3 DNA reads TGTGCCAGCAGTTTTGGCGGGAGCTCCTACAATGAGCAGTTCTTC.

The chain links TRBV6-2 or TRBV6-3 to TRBJ1-5; D might be TRBD1 (5 bases). This CDR3 spans 20 amino acids. Germline V gene lookup returns CDR1 MNHEY and CDR2 SVGEGT. V gave up 2 bases and J gave up 0 bases, with 23 bases separating them. The CDR3 DNA is TGTGCCAGCAGTTACCCGATGACAGATCCCGTAGTATATAGCAATCAGCCCCAGCATTTT. Translating it yields CASSYPMTDPVVYSNQPQHF.

This clone was counted once. The rearrangement links TRBV19 to TRBJ1-1; D is perhaps TRBD1 (6 bases). Trimming removed 4 bases at V and 7 bases at J, with 13 bases between. This CDR3 is built from 13 residues. Looked up from germline, CDR1 is LNHDA and CDR2 is SQIVND (reference sequence). CDR3 nucleotide sequence: TGTGCCAGTAGTACGTACAGGGTTGGTGAAGCTTTCTTT. Amino acids: CASSTYRVGEAFF.

The chain carries TRBV3-1 (or the pseudogene TRBV3-2) and TRBJ2-7; possibly TRBD2 for D (7 bases). The CDR3 is 15 residues long. V lost 4 bases and J lost 5, with 18 bases in between. Germline V lookup: CDR1 LGHDT, CDR2 YNNKEL (reference sequence). CDR3 coding DNA: TGTGCCAGCAGCCCCTACGCGGCGGGGGCCAACGAGCAGTACTTC. Its translation is CASSPYAAGANEQYF.

This rearrangement joins TRBV5-6 to TRBJ1-2; the D is unclear. CDR3 length: 12 amino acids. V was clipped by 6 bases and J by 8 bases, with 14 bases between them. Germline CDR1 SGHDT, CDR2 YYEEEE. CDR3 nucleotide sequence: TGTGCCAGCAACCGTGGAGGCCTAGGCTACACCTTC. It specifies CASNRGGLGYTF.